This T cell receptor beta chain was sequenced in a study of neoadjuvant anti-PD-1 for oral cavity cancer (dated by TCRdb to the early 2020s). Context from the whole study: Three to four biweekly doses of nivolumab at 3 mg/kg were mostly administered to patients before curative-intent surgical resection. Patients without progression received a fourth nivolumab dose around day 43 and underwent definitive surgical resection on days 50-56. An approximately 32% response rate was observed in the parent correlative cohort, in which over 9 patients were included. Responders were defined as patients with complete response, partial response or stable disease by RECIST 1.1; non-responders were defined as patients with progression.

CDR1 and CDR2, per the germline V gene, are SGDLS and YYNGEE. At the junction V is shortened by 0 bases and J by 14 bases, with 15 bases in between. CDR3 length: 13 amino acids, cysteine to phenylalanine. Here the CDR3 DNA is all that survives: 39 bases in frame from base 1. Summary of the overall study and its limitations: A higher pretreatment blood Treg/Th17 ratio correlated with both higher pretreatment blood TCRbeta clonality and lower post-treatment tumor TCRbeta clonality. Within PBMCs, T cell clonality (Gini index) was significantly higher in non-responders than responders after neoadjuvant nivolumab. TCR analyses included only a few patients per response group, and the authors called for larger cohorts for validation.

In regard to this clone: Its antigen has not been determined. The record has no base qualities; no much larger clone is one base away.

For deep sequencing, PBMC libraries mostly used around 480 ng of input genomic DNA, with six replicates for each sample. Following the manufacturer's instructions, the team built TCRbeta libraries using the immunoSEQ hsTCRbeta kit. An Illumina NovaSeq 6000 S4 flow cell was used to sequence the final libraries, which had first been combined to 3 nM. From the authors' description of their analysis: The immunoSEQ Analyzer handled quality control and preprocessing of the raw data. The analysis was restricted to productive rearrangements, with each unique CDR3 amino acid sequence defining a clonotype. Repertoire clonality was estimated as the Gini-Simpson index, which was computed with the R package tcR. Student's t test was used to compare Gini indices, while Pearson correlation assessed associations with tumor size change. TCRdb mirrors the immuneACCESS table, restricted to in-frame sequences. Some clones are absent from its copies; in checked studies, under half trace to an unresolved V gene, and the reason for the others is unknown. V and J calls and clone size are given by that table; D and trimming were obtained from the DNA. This sample holds more than 9,500 clones; 71% were observed only once. The ten largest clonotypes hold under 3% of the sample.

The time point label corresponds to: after neoadjuvant nivolumab, at surgical resection. Patients were newly diagnosed with stage II-IVA oral cavity squamous cell carcinoma and had received no prior systemic or radiation treatment. The cohort was composed of patients with HPV-negative, locally advanced oral cavity squamous cell carcinoma. No culture maintenance or expansion was done, as the peripheral blood mononuclear cells went straight to analysis. The samples were drawn from a longitudinal correlative study tied to a single-arm phase II trial testing neoadjuvant nivolumab in oral cavity squamous cell carcinoma. Subject-matched pre- and post-treatment PBMCs and tumors from three responders and three non-responders were subjected to genomic DNA-based TCRbeta sequencing. Peripheral blood mononuclear cells were drawn once before nivolumab treatment and a second time after treatment, when surgery took place. The Maxwell RSC DNA from Cells kit was used to extract genomic DNA from PBMCs.

The TCR was taken from a person aged 40 to 85 with oral cavity squamous cell carcinoma. Sequenced material: PBMCs, taken after nivolumab (anti-PD-1) treatment. In this chain, TRBV9 is recombined with TRBJ2-1; the best D guess is TRBD1, with 5 bases matching. The nucleotide sequence reads TGTGCCAGCAGCGTAGAAGACGGGCAAGGGGAGTTCTTC. Its protein is CASSVEDGQGEFF.